Below are 11 T cell receptor beta chains sequenced from a single sample in a study of blood T cell repertoires in COVID-19. Sequencing used immunoSEQ multiplex PCR; TCRdb keeps in-frame clones, though not all of them. The table includes roughly 200,000 clones, roughly 91% detected once. Source material: peripheral blood. The source is a middle-aged man with active or convalescent COVID-19.

The chain carries TRBV6-1 and TRBJ2-5; D perhaps matches TRBD1 (6 bases). Germline assignment: CDR1 MNHNS and CDR2 SASEGT. Trimming removed 2 bases at V and 12 bases at J, with 22 bases between. The CDR3 is made up of 15 amino acids. Here the CDR3 DNA reads TGTGCCAGCAGTGAATGGGGTAGCCTAGGGGGATCCAAGTACTTC. This sequence encodes CASSEWGSLGGSKYF.

The chain recombines TRBV2 with TRBJ2-3; 7 positions match TRBD1. The CDR3 extends over 15 amino acids. V was clipped by 2 bases and J by 2 bases; unmatched bases: 4. Germline V gene lookup returns CDR1 SNHLY and CDR2 FYNNEI. The CDR3 loop is CASSERQGVTDTQYF. As DNA, the CDR3 is TGTGCCAGCAGTGAAAGGCAGGGGGTCACAGATACGCAGTATTTT. Together with reference TRBV2 and TRBJ2-3, the CDR3 gives the full variable domain: EPEVTQTPSHQVTQMGQEVILRCVPISNHLYFYWYRQILGQKVEFLVSFYNNEISEKSEIFDDQFSVERPDGSNFTLKIRSTKLEDSAMYFCASSERQGVTDTQYFGPGTRLTVL.

In this sample, this clone turned up a few times. In the same sample, other DNA sequences code for this CDR3. This chain uses TRBV5-8 with TRBJ2-3, with 10 bases matching TRBD1. CDR3 length: 15 residues. CDR1 SGHTS and CDR2 YDEGEE come from the germline V gene. The V segment lost 4 bases and the J segment 3 bases; nucleotides outside the gene matches: 5. The CDR3 coding sequence is TGTGCCAGCAGCATAAGGACAGGGGGGACAGATACGCAGTATTTT. The encoded protein is CASSIRTGGTDTQYF.

This clone appeared a single time. This chain uses TRBV7-2 with TRBJ1-3; 7 bases are a match to TRBD1. Germline assignment: CDR1 SGHTA and CDR2 FQGNSA. The CDR3 totals 16 residues. Trimming took 5 bases from V and 2 from J; bases not matched to a gene: 9. The CDR3 region has the DNA TGTGCCAGCAGCCCCTCCAGGGGGAGTACTGGAAACACCATATATTTT. Protein: CASSPSRGSTGNTIYF.

J is TRBJ1-4 and V is TRBV6-1; D not certain. The germline V gene encodes CDR1 MNHNS and CDR2 SASEGT. This CDR3 is built from 15 residues. The V end was cut by 1 base, the J end by 8 bases, with 14 bases between. This CDR3 is CASSEGGRTGEKLFF. The CDR3 nucleotides read TGTGCCAGCAGTGAAGGAGGGAGGACGGGGGAAAAACTGTTTTTT.

The CDR3, as DNA: TGCGCCAGCAGCTTGCGGACAGGGGGCGAAAAGACCCAGTACTTC. This codes for CASSLRTGGEKTQYF. The chain employs TRBV5-1 and TRBJ2-5; 11 bases fit TRBD1. The CDR3 runs to 15 residues. V was clipped by 1 base and J by 6 bases; unmatched bases: 5. In germline, CDR1 is SGHRS, CDR2 YFSETQ.

The chain has TRBV29-1 and TRBJ2-7; D might be TRBD1 (6 bases). The CDR3 is 11 residues long. The V end was cut by 7 bases, the J end by 6 bases, with 13 bases between. Per the germline V gene, CDR1 is SQVTM and CDR2 is ANQGSEA. CDR3 sequence: CSAREGGEQYF. Here the CDR3 DNA reads TGCAGCGCTCGGGAAGGGGGCGAGCAGTACTTC.

The chain carries TRBV30 and TRBJ1-1; weak D call: TRBD1 (6 bases). The germline V and J ends were trimmed by 5 bases and 5 bases, with 15 bases remaining between them. This CDR3 comprises 13 residues. Germline V gene sequence: CDR1 GTSNPN, CDR2 SVGIG (reference sequence). CDR3 residues: CAWEAGARTEAFF. The CDR3 region has the DNA TGTGCCTGGGAAGCAGGGGCGAGAACTGAAGCTTTCTTT.

This clone appeared a single time. The chain combines TRBV5-4 with TRBJ1-2; 7 bases are shared with TRBD1. CDR1 and CDR2 from the germline V gene are SGHNT and YYREEE (reference sequence). V shed 0 bases, J shed 7 bases, and the junction held 12 bases outside the gene matches. The CDR3 length is 16 residues. The CDR3 region has the DNA TGTGCCAGCAGCTTGGAGAGGAGGGGGCAGGCCCTTGGCTACACCTTC. Protein: CASSLERRGQALGYTF.

This chain links TRBV19 with TRBJ2-5; TRBD1 is a possible D gene (5 bases). The CDR3 sequence is 16 residues long. The germline V gene has CDR1 LNHDA and CDR2 SQIVND (reference sequence). V lost 4 bases to trimming and J lost 3 bases, with 18 bases between them. CDR3 in DNA: TGTGCCAGTAGTACCCTGGGAAGGGGCTCCGAAGAGACCCAGTACTTC. Translated: CASSTLGRGSEETQYF. Full variable domain (rest looked up from reference TRBV19 and TRBJ2-5): DGGITQSPKYLFRKEGQNVTLSCEQNLNHDAMYWYRQDPGQGLRLIYYSQIVNDFQKGDIAEGYSVSREKKESFPLTVTSAQKNPTAFYLCASSTLGRGSEETQYFGPGTRLLVL.

The chain uses TRBV7-8 and TRBJ1-5; TRBD1 matches 10 bases. This CDR3 has 17 amino acids. CDR1 SGHVS and CDR2 FQNEAQ come from the germline V gene. V trimming: 4 bases; J trimming: 1 base; junction bases outside the gene matches: 7. CDR3 bases: TGTGCCAGCAGCTCAGACAGGGGGCTTCTAAGCAATCAGCCCCAGCATTTT. Protein sequence: CASSSDRGLLSNQPQHF.